These 29 T cell receptor beta chains share one sample of origin, sequenced in a study of T cell clusters in autoimmune cytopenias. Each sample's input was 250 ng genomic DNA, 38,000 or so genome equivalents. Multiplex touch-down PCR amplified TRB using TRB-A and TRB-B pools in one tube. With the multiplex PCR reads reprocessed, TCRdb shows one record per CDR3 protein and no DNA. This table holds about 690 distinct CDR3 sequences. The same data also contributed to another study, on T cell repertoires in aging, cancer and after chemotherapy.

The sequenced sample consisted of peripheral blood. Receptors originate from a human donor with chronic lymphocytic leukemia.

Considering frequency, this clonotype is large. The chain links TRBV6-2 or TRBV6-3 to TRBJ2-1; TCRdb calls TRBD2, which cannot be checked without DNA. Per the germline V gene, CDR1 is MNHEY and CDR2 is SVGEGT. The CDR3 extends over 15 amino acids. CDR3 residues: CASSWTSGGHNEQFF.

Its frequency marks this clonotype as large. The chain has TRBV19 and TRBJ2-3; TCRdb's assignment of TRBD1 cannot be checked, as there is no DNA. This CDR3 is built from 15 residues. The germline CDR1 and CDR2 sequences are LNHDA and SQIVND (reference sequence). The CDR3 is CASSYLGTEGDTQYF.

This clonotype shows up as large by frequency. This rearrangement joins TRBV21-1 to TRBJ2-2; lacking DNA, the TRBD1 call made by TCRdb goes unchecked. TRBV21-1 is a listed pseudogene. The CDR3 spans 17 residues. This CDR3 reads CASMGGDFRGDTGELFF.

Measured by frequency, this clonotype is large (0.1 to 1%). V and J are TRBV19 and TRBJ1-2; TCRdb's D gene call, TRBD1, goes unchecked for lack of DNA. CDR1 is LNHDA, CDR2 SQIVND, per germline (reference sequence). The CDR3 sequence is 15 residues long. CDR3 loop: CASREGAASSSGYTF.

This sequence joins TRBV5-6 and TRBJ1-2; the D call from TCRdb, TRBD1, cannot be confirmed without DNA. The CDR3 is 13 residues long. The germline CDR1 and CDR2 sequences are SGHDT and YYEEEE. The CDR3 sequence is CASSLSTGYGYTF.

This clonotype is classed as large (0.1 to 1%) by frequency. This sequence joins TRBV7-6 and TRBJ2-5. Germline V CDR1 and CDR2: SGHVS, FNYEAQ. This CDR3 region has 14 residues. CDR3 protein: CASSLAQYQETQYF.

The rearrangement joins TRBV4-1 to TRBJ2-3; TCRdb's D call of TRBD2 is untestable without DNA. Germline V CDR1 and CDR2: MGHRA, YSYEKL. This CDR3 comprises 22 residues. CDR3 region: CASSQPQTGTSGGAGLTDTQYF.

This clonotype is medium-sized by frequency. The chain joins TRBV7-2 to TRBJ1-3; TCRdb names TRBD1, which stays unverified in the absence of DNA. The CDR3 consists of 16 residues. In germline, CDR1 is SGHTA, CDR2 FQGNSA. CDR3: CASSLEMGRDGNTIYF.

This clonotype is classed as medium-sized (0.01 to 0.1%) by frequency. The rearrangement joins TRBV7-3 to TRBJ1-6. The CDR3 extends over 15 amino acids. Germline CDR1 is SGHTA and CDR2 is FQGTGA. CDR3 sequence reads: CASSPTGGQGSPLHF.

This clonotype is called large (0.1 to 1%) based on its frequency. The chain recombines TRBV12-3 or TRBV12-4 with TRBJ1-3. The CDR3 is 14 residues long. The CDR3 here is CASSYRDSGGAIYF.

This clonotype counts as medium-sized (0.01 to 0.1%) by frequency. The chain combines TRBV21-1 with TRBJ2-7; as DNA is missing, the TRBD1 call by TCRdb cannot be tested. TRBV21-1 is labeled a pseudogene. The CDR3 is 15 amino acids. The CDR3 reads CASSSRDRESYEQYF.

Measured by frequency, this clonotype is large. The chain couples TRBV20-1 to TRBJ2-5; no DNA is available, so the TRBD1 call from TCRdb remains unchecked. Germline-derived CDR1 and CDR2 are DFQATT and SNEGSKA (reference sequence). The CDR3 runs 14 residues. The CDR3 spells CSARGGGELETQYF.

The chain is built from TRBV19 and TRBJ2-1; TCRdb gives TRBD2 as the D gene, but with no DNA this cannot be confirmed. The CDR3 spans 13 residues. Per the germline V gene, CDR1 is LNHDA and CDR2 is SQIVND (reference sequence). The chain's CDR3 is CASTERAYNEQFF.

Considering frequency, this clonotype is medium-sized (0.01 to 0.1%). This chain joins TRBV12-3 or TRBV12-4 and TRBJ2-1; lacking DNA, the TRBD1 call made by TCRdb goes unchecked. This CDR3 region has 14 residues. The CDR3: CATRGGGTLNEQFF.

By frequency, this clonotype registers medium-sized. The CDR3 region is CARSSPPRDGGGSYEQYF. This chain joins TRBV5-3 and TRBJ2-7; TCRdb's assignment of TRBD1 cannot be checked, as there is no DNA. TRBV5-3 is placed among ORFs of uncertain function. CDR3 length equals 18 residues.

By frequency, this clonotype registers large. The V gene is TRBV12-3 or TRBV12-4, the J gene TRBJ2-2; TCRdb reports TRBD2, a call that lacks DNA to check it against. The CDR3 is made up of 13 amino acids. CDR3 amino acids: CASSLLSGGELFF.

The chain couples TRBV5-5 to TRBJ1-4. This CDR3 contains 14 residues. The germline gives CDR1 SGHKS, CDR2 YYEKEE (reference sequence). CDR3 in amino acids: CASRTVGTNEKLFF.

The chain couples TRBV11-1 to TRBJ2-3; TCRdb's D gene call, TRBD1, goes unchecked for lack of DNA. The CDR3 runs 16 residues. Germline-derived CDR1 and CDR2 are SGHAT and FQDESV (reference sequence). The CDR3 loop reads CASSYLGTGGTDTQYF.

The V call is TRBV9, the J call TRBJ1-4. Per the germline V gene, CDR1 is SGDLS and CDR2 is YYNGEE. The CDR3 consists of 13 residues. The CDR3 loop is CASSEDSNEKLFF. The complete variable domain, with remaining parts taken from reference TRBV9 and TRBJ1-4, reads DSGVTQTPKHLITATGQRVTLRCSPRSGDLSVYWYQQSLDQGLQFLIQYYNGEERAKGNILERFSAQQFPDLHSELNLSSLELGDSALYFCASSEDSNEKLFFGSGTQLSVL.

This rearrangement joins TRBV7-2 to TRBJ2-6. From germline, CDR1 is SGHTA and CDR2 FQGNSA. The CDR3 covers 17 residues. The CDR3 reads CASSFLSTNSGANVLTF.

The gene calls are TRBV4-2 and TRBJ1-1; TCRdb's D call of TRBD1 is untestable without DNA. CDR1 is LGHNA, CDR2 YNFKEQ, per germline. The CDR3 is 14 amino acids. CDR3 sequence: CASSRITGDTEAFF.

This clonotype shows up as large by frequency. The CDR3 loop reads CASSPGQGLGEQFF. The rearrangement links TRBV5-4 to TRBJ2-1; as DNA is missing, the TRBD1 call by TCRdb cannot be tested. The CDR3 is 14 amino acids. In germline, CDR1 is SGHNT, CDR2 YYREEE (reference sequence).

The chain recombines TRBV29-1 with TRBJ1-2; the D gene TCRdb calls, TRBD1, cannot be checked with no DNA. This CDR3 comprises 14 residues. Per the germline V gene, CDR1 is SQVTM and CDR2 is ANQGSEA. The CDR3 loop is CSAAGQGESGGYTF.

This clonotype is classed as large by frequency. The J gene is TRBJ2-5, the V gene TRBV10-3; no DNA is available, so the TRBD1 call from TCRdb remains unchecked. Germline V gene sequence: CDR1 ENHRY, CDR2 SYGVKD. This CDR3 has 16 amino acids. The CDR3 loop reads CAISEFGTGGSKTQYF.

This clonotype counts as medium-sized by frequency. The V gene is TRBV12-3 or TRBV12-4, the J gene TRBJ1-2. The CDR3 runs to 14 residues. The CDR3 here is CASTLHANNYGYTF.

This CDR3 reads CASSELAGARDTGELFF. The chain combines TRBV6-2 or TRBV6-3 with TRBJ2-2; TCRdb returns TRBD2, unconfirmable since there is no DNA. The CDR3 extends over 17 amino acids. The germline V gene has CDR1 MNHEY and CDR2 SVGEGT.

Frequency places this clonotype as large (0.1 to 1%). This rearrangement joins TRBV6-1 to TRBJ2-4; the TRBD2 assignment by TCRdb is unverifiable without DNA. This CDR3 is 15 amino acids long. Germline values: CDR1 MNHNS, CDR2 SASEGT. The CDR3 here is CASSERAAGQNIQYF.

This clonotype is called medium-sized (0.01 to 0.1%) based on its frequency. The chain carries TRBV12-3 or TRBV12-4 and TRBJ1-1. The CDR3 is 14 residues long. CDR3 amino acids: CASEGGGLIPEAFF.

Its frequency marks this clonotype as medium-sized. The chain carries TRBV5-1 and TRBJ2-3; TCRdb's D gene call, TRBD1, goes unchecked for lack of DNA. Looked up from germline, CDR1 is SGHRS and CDR2 is YFSETQ. This CDR3 spans 14 amino acids. CDR3 sequence reads: CASSPGQDLDTQYF.